These T cell receptor beta chains were read from a single sample in a study of blood T cells in healthy people across ages. TCRdb reprocessed the 5' RACE reads via MiXCR and lists one record per CDR3 protein. Of around 940,000 distinct CDR3 sequences in the sample, roughly 51% were seen once. Sequences were obtained from blood. These receptors were collected from a woman in her sixties in good health. CDR3s include the opening cysteine and the closing phenylalanine or tryptophan. A D gene is named only where the DNA matches it firmly. Size is stated for part of the rows, as once, few or many counts, or as a class when the clone is expanded.

v_gene,d_gene,j_gene,abundance,CDR3aa,CDR3nt
TRBV28,NA,TRBJ2-7,NA,CATERSSSYEQYF,TGTGCCACAGAGAGAAGTAGCTCCTACGAGCAGTACTTC
TRBV29-1,TRBD1,TRBJ1-4,few,CSVVYQGGTNEKLFF,TGCAGCGTTGTATACCAGGGGGGAACTAATGAAAAACTGTTTTTT
TRBV7-9,NA,TRBJ2-7,NA,CASSVAGSNYEQYF,TGTGCCAGCAGCGTAGCCGGGAGTAATTACGAGCAGTACTTC
TRBV19,NA,TRBJ2-5,once,CASSGTHQETQYF,TGTGCCAGTAGCGGGACACACCAAGAGACCCAGTACTTC
TRBV6-5,NA,TRBJ2-5,NA,CASRVTGMETQYF,TGTGCCAGCAGGGTAACAGGGATGGAGACCCAGTACTTC
TRBV12-3/TRBV12-4,NA,TRBJ2-1,NA,CASCTRNNEQFF,TGTGCCAGCTGTACTCGGAACAATGAGCAGTTCTTC
TRBV11-2,NA,TRBJ1-2,NA,CASSFAGVGSGGYTF,TGTGCCAGCAGCTTCGCGGGGGTAGGGTCGGGAGGCTACACCTTC
TRBV14,TRBD2,TRBJ2-7,NA,CASSGRESNSYEQYF,TGTGCCAGCAGCGGGCGGGAGTCGAACTCTTACGAGCAGTACTTC
TRBV6-5,TRBD2,TRBJ2-5,few,CASTKAGGETQYF,TGTGCCAGCACCAAAGCGGGAGGAGAGACCCAGTACTTC
TRBV7-2,NA,TRBJ2-3,few,CASTQHWAKLDTQYF,TGTGCCAGCACACAACACTGGGCGAAGCTAGATACGCAGTATTTT
TRBV20-1,TRBD2,TRBJ2-4,many,CSASGGRVKNIQYF,TGCAGTGCTAGCGGTGGGAGGGTCAAAAACATTCAGTACTTC
TRBV20-1,NA,TRBJ2-1,few,CSASRGASYNEQFF,TGCAGTGCTAGTAGGGGAGCCTCCTACAATGAGCAGTTCTTC
TRBV4-1,NA,TRBJ1-4,NA,CASSLKIRQGEEKLFF,TGCGCCAGCAGCTTAAAGATCCGGCAGGGAGAAGAAAAACTGTTTTTT
TRBV20-1,TRBD2,TRBJ2-7,once,CSAREVGGAPEQYF,TGCAGTGCTAGAGAGGTGGGAGGGGCCCCCGAGCAGTACTTC
TRBV29-1,NA,TRBJ2-1,NA,CSVEGLYNKQFF,TGCAGCGTTGAGGGGCTTTACAATAAGCAGTTCTTC
TRBV5-1,NA,TRBJ2-1,NA,CASSWETPGHKVGSEQFF,TGCGCCAGCAGCTGGGAAACTCCGGGACACAAGGTAGGGAGTGAGCAGTTCTTC
TRBV27,TRBD2,TRBJ2-3,NA,CASSSPRGRAPDTQYF,TGTGCCAGCAGTTCCCCCCGCGGGAGGGCCCCAGATACGCAGTATTTT